This TCR beta chain appears in the sequencing data of a study of blood T cell repertoires in COVID-19. This CDR3 is 14 amino acids long. V shed 7 bases and J 4 bases; nucleotides not matched to a gene: 6. The V gene's germline CDR1 is ENHRY and CDR2 SYGVKD. How the authors handled the data: It was from reference gene primer amplification that nucleated cell counts were estimated. Assay: immunoSEQ multiplex PCR; the TCRdb copy retains only in-frame clones and omits some. The V and J calls and clone size come from that table; D and trimming were worked out from the DNA. The top ten clones hold roughly 11% of a sample with over 250,000 clones, approximately 85% of them seen once.

The sample was peripheral blood. This clonotype was obtained from a woman between 65 and 79 years old with acute or convalescent COVID-19. The chain recombines TRBV10-3 with TRBJ1-2; 10 bases fit TRBD1. The CDR3 sequence is CAITDRGQVYGYTF. CDR3 sequence (DNA): TGTGCCATCACCGACAGGGGGCAAGTCTATGGCTACACCTTC.